These T cell receptor beta chains were read from a single sample in a study of cytomegalovirus exposure and HLA in healthy donors. Profiled with immunoSEQ multiplex PCR; TCRdb holds only in-frame clones, not every one. The table records roughly 160,000 clones, about 65% of them present only once. Material for sequencing was PBMCs. These receptors all come from a girl between 5 and 17 years old in good health and CMV-seronegative. The CDR3 runs from the conserved cysteine through the conserved F or W. Fields, in order: V gene, J gene, clone size, D gene, CDR3 DNA, CDR3 protein. D genes are given only for firm matches. Clone size appears in some rows only: once, few, many, or a class for an expanded clone.

V gene: TRBV6-5; J gene: TRBJ2-5; clone size: -; D gene: TRBD2; CDR3 DNA: TGTGCCAGCAGTTACGGCGGGGGGCAGGAGACCCAGTACTTC; CDR3 protein: CASSYGGGQETQYF
V gene: TRBV11-2; J gene: TRBJ1-5; clone size: -; D gene: -; CDR3 DNA: TGTGCCAGCAGCTTCTCAGGGGACCAGCCCCAGCATTTT; CDR3 protein: CASSFSGDQPQHF
V gene: TRBV10-3; J gene: TRBJ2-2; clone size: -; D gene: -; CDR3 DNA: TGTGCCGCTACAGGTGTAGGGGACACCGGGGAGCTGTTTTTT; CDR3 protein: CAATGVGDTGELFF
V gene: TRBV5-4; J gene: TRBJ2-2; clone size: once; D gene: TRBD1; CDR3 DNA: TGTGCCAGCAGTCCGGGACAGGAAAGGACCGGGGAGCTGTTTTTT; CDR3 protein: CASSPGQERTGELFF
V gene: TRBV5-4; J gene: TRBJ2-3; clone size: few; D gene: TRBD2; CDR3 DNA: TGTGCCAGCAGCTTGGGACTAGCAGGACCTACAGATACGCAGTATTTT; CDR3 protein: CASSLGLAGPTDTQYF
V gene: TRBV14; J gene: TRBJ1-4; clone size: few; D gene: -; CDR3 DNA: TGTGCCAGCAGCCAATCAGGGGCCCTTAATGAAAAACTGTTTTTT; CDR3 protein: CASSQSGALNEKLFF
V gene: TRBV6-5; J gene: TRBJ2-1; clone size: -; D gene: -; CDR3 DNA: TGTGCCAGCCGAAGGGGATTGGACTACAATGAGCAGTTCTTC; CDR3 protein: CASRRGLDYNEQFF
V gene: TRBV7-9; J gene: TRBJ1-4; clone size: -; D gene: TRBD1; CDR3 DNA: TGTGCCAGCAGCCCCGGGACAGGGATATTAAATGAAAAACTGTTTTTT; CDR3 protein: CASSPGTGILNEKLFF
V gene: TRBV27; J gene: TRBJ2-7; clone size: -; D gene: -; CDR3 DNA: TGTGCCAGCAGTTTTGCGGGTACAAGCTACGAGCAGTACTTC; CDR3 protein: CASSFAGTSYEQYF
V gene: TRBV9; J gene: TRBJ1-1; clone size: -; D gene: -; CDR3 DNA: TGTGCCAGCAGCGTAGATGCCAGGGTGAACACTGAAGCTTTCTTT; CDR3 protein: CASSVDARVNTEAFF
V gene: TRBV9; J gene: TRBJ2-1; clone size: few; D gene: TRBD1; CDR3 DNA: TGTGCCAGCAGCTCCCGGACAGGAGCGAATGAGCAGTTCTTC; CDR3 protein: CASSSRTGANEQFF
V gene: TRBV6-6; J gene: TRBJ2-3; clone size: -; D gene: TRBD1; CDR3 DNA: TGTGCCAGCAGTTACGCCCAGGGGGCGCTCGCAGATACGCAGTATTTT; CDR3 protein: CASSYAQGALADTQYF
V gene: TRBV6-1; J gene: TRBJ1-5; clone size: -; D gene: -; CDR3 DNA: TGTGCCAGCAGGGCGGGACTGTATAGCAATCAGCCCCAGCATTTT; CDR3 protein: CASRAGLYSNQPQHF
V gene: TRBV2; J gene: TRBJ2-5; clone size: -; D gene: -; CDR3 DNA: TGTGCCAGCAGTGAAGATACGGTAGAGACCCAGTACTTC; CDR3 protein: CASSEDTVETQYF
V gene: TRBV5-4; J gene: TRBJ1-3; clone size: few; D gene: -; CDR3 DNA: TGTGCCAGCAGCCCACAGGGTTCTGGAAACACCATATATTTT; CDR3 protein: CASSPQGSGNTIYF
V gene: TRBV28; J gene: TRBJ1-2; clone size: -; D gene: -; CDR3 DNA: TGTGCCAGCAGTAGTAACAGGGACATCCTAAACTATGGCTACACCTTC; CDR3 protein: CASSSNRDILNYGYTF
V gene: TRBV6-5; J gene: TRBJ2-7; clone size: -; D gene: -; CDR3 DNA: TGTGCCAGCAGTTACTCCTGGGGCAGTACCTCCTACGAGCAGTACTTC; CDR3 protein: CASSYSWGSTSYEQYF
V gene: TRBV19; J gene: TRBJ1-6; clone size: -; D gene: -; CDR3 DNA: TGTGCCAGTACCCCTGAGGGAACGCTAAATTCACCCCTCCACTTT; CDR3 protein: CASTPEGTLNSPLHF
V gene: TRBV6-1; J gene: TRBJ1-1; clone size: few; D gene: -; CDR3 DNA: TGTGCCAGCAGTGAAATCAGACAGACGAACACTGAAGCTTTCTTT; CDR3 protein: CASSEIRQTNTEAFF
V gene: TRBV6-4; J gene: TRBJ1-1; clone size: few; D gene: -; CDR3 DNA: TGTGCCAGCAGTGACTCGATGGGAGGGACTGAAGCTTTCTTT; CDR3 protein: CASSDSMGGTEAFF
V gene: TRBV4-2; J gene: TRBJ2-1; clone size: -; D gene: TRBD2; CDR3 DNA: TGTGCCAGCAGCCAAGCAGCCTGGACTAGTGATGAGCAGTTCTTC; CDR3 protein: CASSQAAWTSDEQFF
V gene: TRBV29-1; J gene: TRBJ1-1; clone size: few; D gene: TRBD1; CDR3 DNA: TGCAGCGTAAAGACAGGGGCCACTGAAGCTTTCTTT; CDR3 protein: CSVKTGATEAFF
V gene: TRBV6-5; J gene: TRBJ1-1; clone size: -; D gene: -; CDR3 DNA: TGTGCCAGCAGGACAGAGATGAACACTGAAGCTTTCTTT; CDR3 protein: CASRTEMNTEAFF
V gene: TRBV5-1; J gene: TRBJ1-2; clone size: -; D gene: TRBD1; CDR3 DNA: TGCGCCAGCAGCTTCACAGGGGATGGCTACACCTTC; CDR3 protein: CASSFTGDGYTF
V gene: TRBV5-5; J gene: TRBJ1-2; clone size: -; D gene: -; CDR3 DNA: TGTGCCAGCAGAGACCCTCCGGGACTGAGGATGGGTGGCTACACCTTC; CDR3 protein: CASRDPPGLRMGGYTF
V gene: TRBV5-1; J gene: TRBJ1-5; clone size: -; D gene: -; CDR3 DNA: TGCGCCAGCAGTTCAGGGGTTAGCAATCAGCCCCAGCATTTT; CDR3 protein: CASSSGVSNQPQHF